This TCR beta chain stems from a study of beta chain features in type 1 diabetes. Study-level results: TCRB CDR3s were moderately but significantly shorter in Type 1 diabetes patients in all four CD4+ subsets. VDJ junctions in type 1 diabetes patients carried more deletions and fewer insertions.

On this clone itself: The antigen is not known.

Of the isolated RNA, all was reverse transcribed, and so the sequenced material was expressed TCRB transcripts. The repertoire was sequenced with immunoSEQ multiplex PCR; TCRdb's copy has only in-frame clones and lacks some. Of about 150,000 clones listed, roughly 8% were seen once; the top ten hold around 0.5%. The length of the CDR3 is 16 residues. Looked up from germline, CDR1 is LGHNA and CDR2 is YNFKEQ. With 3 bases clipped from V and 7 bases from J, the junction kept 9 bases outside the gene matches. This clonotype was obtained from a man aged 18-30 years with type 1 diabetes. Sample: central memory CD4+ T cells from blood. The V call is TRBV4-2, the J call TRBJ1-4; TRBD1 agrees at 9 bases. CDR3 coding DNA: TGTGCCAGCAGCCACGCCCCGGGACAGGGAAGTGAAAAACTGTTTTTT. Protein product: CASSHAPGQGSEKLFF.